The next 9 T cell receptor beta chains were all read from a single sample in a study of T cells in Graves' hyperthyroidism and ophthalmopathy. Amplified TCR beta CDR3 regions came from RNA transcripts. First-round RT-PCR targeting the TCR CDR3 was performed with the HTBI primer set. TCRdb reprocessed the multiplex PCR reads via MiXCR and lists one record per CDR3 protein. The table has roughly 510,000 distinct CDR3 sequences, around 21% seen once. Sequenced: blood. The receptors stem from a man between 18 and 29 years old with Graves' hyperthyroidism.

This clonotype was picked up many times. The rearrangement joins TRBV6-2 or TRBV6-3 to TRBJ1-5, with 7 bases aligning to TRBD1. The V and J ends lost 6 bases and 1 base, in that order; junction bases with no gene match: 3. CDR1 is MNHEY and CDR2 is SVGEGT in the germline V gene. CDR3 length: 14 residues. CDR3 in amino acids: CASRDRSSNQPQHF. The CDR3 DNA reads as TGTGCCAGCAGGGACAGGAGCAGCAATCAGCCCCAGCATTTT.

This chain joins TRBV27 and TRBJ1-1; D not certain. The CDR3 runs 14 residues. The germline gives CDR1 MNHEY, CDR2 SMNVEV (reference sequence). Trimming cost V 2 bases and J 4 bases, with 11 bases left between them. CDR3 sequence reads: CASSLLGSGTEAFF. The CDR3 DNA sequence: TGTGCCAGCAGTTTACTCGGGTCCGGCACTGAAGCTTTCTTT.

The CDR3 coding sequence is TGTGCCAGCAGGGGGGGACTAGCGGACACCGGGGAGCTGTTTTTT. Amino acids: CASRGGLADTGELFF. This chain joins TRBV2 and TRBJ2-2, with TRBD2 matching 11 bases. The germline gives CDR1 SNHLY, CDR2 FYNNEI. The V segment lost 6 bases and the J segment 3 bases; nucleotides outside the gene matches: 3. This CDR3 is 15 amino acids long.

This clonotype was recorded at least ten times. The chain couples TRBV9 to TRBJ2-2, with 9 nucleotides matching TRBD1. The CDR3 has 12 amino acids. Trimming took 4 bases from V and 13 from J; bases not matched to a gene: 5. Germline loops: CDR1 SGDLS, CDR2 YYNGEE. The CDR3 DNA is TGTGCCAGCAGCCCCGGACAGGGGAGGCTGTTTTTT. Translation: CASSPGQGRLFF.

In its sample, this clonotype was seen many times. Here the CDR3 DNA reads TGTGCCAGCAGAGAACAGGGGGGAGGCAATCAGCCCCAGCATTTT. It encodes CASREQGGGNQPQHF. The genes are TRBV6-1 and TRBJ1-5, with 8 bases identical to TRBD1. CDR1 MNHNS and CDR2 SASEGT come from the germline V gene. The CDR3 is 15 amino acids. V shed 6 bases and J 2 bases; nucleotides not matched to a gene: 6.

This clonotype has at least ten counts. The rearrangement joins TRBV28 to TRBJ1-1; D possibly corresponds to TRBD1 (5 bases). V was trimmed by 4 bases and J by 4 bases, leaving 19 bases between them. The CDR3 consists of 16 residues. CDR1 and CDR2 from the germline V gene are MDHEN and SYDVKM. In DNA form, the CDR3 reads TGTGCCAGCAGTTACGGACCAGGGCCGGGCGGCACTGAAGCTTTCTTT. Protein product: CASSYGPGPGGTEAFF.

This clonotype was recorded a few times. Being one base from a much bigger clone, this may be a read error. This sequence joins TRBV11-2 and TRBJ2-2; D is undetermined. Trimming removed 0 bases at V and 4 bases at J, with 6 bases between. Germline V CDR1 and CDR2: SGHAT, FQNNGV. The CDR3 has 14 amino acids. Here the CDR3 reads CASSLEMSTGELFF. In DNA form, the CDR3 reads TGTGCCAGCAGCTTAGAAATGAGCACCGGGGAGCTGTTTTTT.

The chain joins TRBV7-8 to TRBJ1-1; unclear D gene. Germline V gene data show CDR1 as SGHVS and CDR2 as FQNEAQ. With 1 base removed from V and 4 bases from J, the gap between germline ends came to 10 bases. The CDR3 consists of 14 residues. CDR3 sequence: CASSLDVWGTEAFF. The CDR3, as DNA: TGTGCCAGCAGCTTAGACGTTTGGGGCACTGAAGCTTTCTTT. Complete variable domain (other parts from reference TRBV7-8 and TRBJ1-1): GAGVSQSPRYKVAKRGQDVALRCDPISGHVSLFWYQQALGQGPEFLTYFQNEAQLDKSGLPSDRFFAERPEGSVSTLKIQRTQQEDSAVYLCASSLDVWGTEAFFGQGTRLTVV.

The V gene is TRBV27, the J gene TRBJ2-7, with 10 bases lining up with TRBD1. Trimming removed 3 bases from V and 1 base from J; junction bases left unmatched: 3. CDR1 is MNHEY, CDR2 SMNVEV, per germline (reference sequence). The CDR3 sequence is 15 residues long. The CDR3 DNA is TGTGCCAGCAGTTTCGAGGGACAGGGGTCCTACGAGCAGTACTTC. This translates into CASSFEGQGSYEQYF.